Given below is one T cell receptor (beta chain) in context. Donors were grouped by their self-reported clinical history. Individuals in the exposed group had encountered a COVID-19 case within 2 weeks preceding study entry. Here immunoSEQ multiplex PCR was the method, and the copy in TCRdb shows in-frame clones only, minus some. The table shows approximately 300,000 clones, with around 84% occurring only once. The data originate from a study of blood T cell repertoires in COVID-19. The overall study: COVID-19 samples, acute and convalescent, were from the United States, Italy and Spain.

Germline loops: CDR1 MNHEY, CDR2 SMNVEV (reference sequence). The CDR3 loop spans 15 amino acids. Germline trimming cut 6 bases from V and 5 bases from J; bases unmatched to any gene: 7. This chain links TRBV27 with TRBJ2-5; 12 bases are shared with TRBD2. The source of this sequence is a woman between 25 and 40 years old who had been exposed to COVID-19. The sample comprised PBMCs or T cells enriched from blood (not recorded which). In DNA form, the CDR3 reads TGTGCCAGCAGAAGACTAGCGGGGGAGACGGAGACCCAGTACTTC. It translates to CASRRLAGETETQYF.